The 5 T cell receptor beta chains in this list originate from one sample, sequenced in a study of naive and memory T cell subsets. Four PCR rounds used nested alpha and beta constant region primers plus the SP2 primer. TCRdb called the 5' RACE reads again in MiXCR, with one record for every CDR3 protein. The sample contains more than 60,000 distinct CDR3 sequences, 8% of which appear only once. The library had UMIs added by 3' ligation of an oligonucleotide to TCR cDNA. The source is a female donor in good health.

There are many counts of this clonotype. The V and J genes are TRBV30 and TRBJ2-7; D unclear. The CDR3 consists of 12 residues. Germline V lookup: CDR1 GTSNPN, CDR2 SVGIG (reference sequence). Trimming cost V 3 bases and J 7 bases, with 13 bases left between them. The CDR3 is CAWSPAGLEQYF. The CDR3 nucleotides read TGTGCCTGGAGCCCCGCTGGTTTGGAGCAGTACTTC.

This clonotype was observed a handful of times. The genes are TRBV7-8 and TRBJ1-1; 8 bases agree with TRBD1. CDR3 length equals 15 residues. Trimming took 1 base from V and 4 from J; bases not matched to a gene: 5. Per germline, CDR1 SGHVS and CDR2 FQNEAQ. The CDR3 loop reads CASSLGLGQGTEAFF. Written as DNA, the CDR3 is TGTGCCAGCAGCTTAGGACTTGGACAGGGCACTGAAGCTTTCTTT.

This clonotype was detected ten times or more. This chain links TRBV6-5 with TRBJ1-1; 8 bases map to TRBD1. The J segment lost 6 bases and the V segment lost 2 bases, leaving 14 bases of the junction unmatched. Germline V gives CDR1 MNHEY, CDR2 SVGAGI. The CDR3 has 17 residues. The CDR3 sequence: CASSYNTWTGIMAEAFF. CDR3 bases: TGTGCCAGCAGTTACAATACTTGGACAGGGATTATGGCTGAAGCTTTCTTT.

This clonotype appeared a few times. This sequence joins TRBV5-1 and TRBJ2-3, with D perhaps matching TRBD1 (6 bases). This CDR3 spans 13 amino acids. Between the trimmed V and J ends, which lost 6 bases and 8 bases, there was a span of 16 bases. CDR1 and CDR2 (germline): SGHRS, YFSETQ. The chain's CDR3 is CASKIGPDSTQYF. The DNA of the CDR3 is TGCGCCAGCAAAATAGGCCCGGACAGTACGCAGTATTTT.

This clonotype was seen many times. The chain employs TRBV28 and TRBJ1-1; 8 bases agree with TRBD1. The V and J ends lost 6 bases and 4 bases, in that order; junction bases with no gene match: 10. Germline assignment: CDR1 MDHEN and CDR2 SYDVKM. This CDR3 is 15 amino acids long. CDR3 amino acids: CASRTHATGVTEAFF. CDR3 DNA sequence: TGTGCCAGCAGGACCCACGCGACAGGGGTCACTGAAGCTTTCTTT.